The sequence of this T cell receptor (beta chain) was determined in a study of beta chain features in type 1 diabetes. Turning to the study itself: The samples had roughly 110,000,000 sorted cells examined in all. Study findings and constraints: TCRB CDR3s from Type 1 diabetes patients were moderately but significantly shorter in all four CD4+ subsets. Cells carrying high TCR expression could end up over-represented when cDNA is sequenced. The study found fewer insertions and more deletions at VDJ junctions in type 1 diabetes patients.

Concerning this clone itself: Its antigen remains unknown.

Germline CDR1 SEHNR, CDR2 FQNEAQ (reference sequence). The CDR3 is 16 residues long. Trimming cost V 2 bases and J 7 bases, with 19 bases left between them. The authors reverse transcribed all of the isolated RNA, so sequencing captured expressed TCRB transcripts. Method: immunoSEQ multiplex PCR; TCRdb's copy keeps in-frame clones and lacks some. The sample lists 600,000 or so clones, around an eighth seen once, with over 0.1% in the top ten. Sorting with CD45RO/CCR7/CD25/CD127/CD95/CD27 yielded naive, central memory, regulatory and stem-like memory CD4+ cells. The chain is built from TRBV7-9 and TRBJ2-3; D is unclear. This receptor was identified in a man aged 25-45 years with type 1 diabetes. Sequenced sample: naive CD4+ T cells from blood. The DNA of the CDR3 is TGTGCCAGCAGCTTATCGTACCACCAATCTGAACATACGCAGTATTTT. It translates to CASSLSYHQSEHTQYF.